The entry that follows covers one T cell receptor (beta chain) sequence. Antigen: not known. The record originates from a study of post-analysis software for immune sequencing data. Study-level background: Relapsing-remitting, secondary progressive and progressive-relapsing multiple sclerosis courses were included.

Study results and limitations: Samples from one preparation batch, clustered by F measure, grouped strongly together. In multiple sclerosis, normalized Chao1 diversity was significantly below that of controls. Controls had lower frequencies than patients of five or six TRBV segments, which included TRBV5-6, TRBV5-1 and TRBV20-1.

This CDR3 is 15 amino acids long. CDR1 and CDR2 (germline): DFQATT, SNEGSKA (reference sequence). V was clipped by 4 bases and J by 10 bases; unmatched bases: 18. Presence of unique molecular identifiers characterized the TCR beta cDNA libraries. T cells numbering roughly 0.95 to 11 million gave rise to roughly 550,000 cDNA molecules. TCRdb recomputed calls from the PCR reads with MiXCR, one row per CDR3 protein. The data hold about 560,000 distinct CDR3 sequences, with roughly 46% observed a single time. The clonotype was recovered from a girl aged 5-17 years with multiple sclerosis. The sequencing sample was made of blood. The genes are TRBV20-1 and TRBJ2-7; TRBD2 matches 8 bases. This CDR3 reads CSAKDRGGPGRTQYF. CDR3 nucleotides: TGCAGTGCTAAGGACCGGGGGGGACCCGGTCGTACCCAGTACTTC.